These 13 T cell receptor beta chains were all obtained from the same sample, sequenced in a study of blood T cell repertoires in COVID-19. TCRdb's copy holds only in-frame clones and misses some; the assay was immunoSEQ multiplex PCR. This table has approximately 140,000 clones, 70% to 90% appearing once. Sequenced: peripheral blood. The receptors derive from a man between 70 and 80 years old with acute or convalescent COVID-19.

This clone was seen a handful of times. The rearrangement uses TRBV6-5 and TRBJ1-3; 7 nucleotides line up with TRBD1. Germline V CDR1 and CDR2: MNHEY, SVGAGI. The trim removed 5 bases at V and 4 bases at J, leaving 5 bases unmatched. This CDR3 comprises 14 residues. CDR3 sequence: CASSKTGTGNTIYF. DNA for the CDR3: TGTGCCAGCAGTAAGACAGGGACCGGAAACACCATATATTTT.

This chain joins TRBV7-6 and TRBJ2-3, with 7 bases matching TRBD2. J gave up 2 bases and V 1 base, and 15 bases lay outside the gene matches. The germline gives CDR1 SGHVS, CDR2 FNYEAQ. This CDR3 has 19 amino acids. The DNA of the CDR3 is TGTGCCAGCAGCTTAGAGAGATGGGGGGGAGCGGGATCCACAGATACGCAGTATTTT. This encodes CASSLERWGGAGSTDTQYF.

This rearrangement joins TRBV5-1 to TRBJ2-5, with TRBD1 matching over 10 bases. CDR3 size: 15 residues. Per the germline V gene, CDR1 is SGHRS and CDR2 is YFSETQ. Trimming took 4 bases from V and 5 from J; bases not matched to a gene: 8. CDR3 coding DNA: TGCGCCAGCAGCCGAAGGACAGGGGGTATGGAGACCCAGTACTTC. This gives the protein CASSRRTGGMETQYF.

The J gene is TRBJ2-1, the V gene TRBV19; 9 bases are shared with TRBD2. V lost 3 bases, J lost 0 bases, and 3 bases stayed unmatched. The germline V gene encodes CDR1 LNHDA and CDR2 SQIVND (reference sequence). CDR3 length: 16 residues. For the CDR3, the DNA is TGTGCCAGTAGTATTCGCGGGAGGGCCTCCTACAATGAGCAGTTCTTC. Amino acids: CASSIRGRASYNEQFF.

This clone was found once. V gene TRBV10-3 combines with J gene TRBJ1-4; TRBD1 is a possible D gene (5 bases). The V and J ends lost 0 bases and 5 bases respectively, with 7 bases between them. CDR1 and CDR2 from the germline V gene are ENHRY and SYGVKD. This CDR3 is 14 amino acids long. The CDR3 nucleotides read TGTGCCATCAGTGAGTCGGGACTGAATGAAAAACTGTTTTTT. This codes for CAISESGLNEKLFF.

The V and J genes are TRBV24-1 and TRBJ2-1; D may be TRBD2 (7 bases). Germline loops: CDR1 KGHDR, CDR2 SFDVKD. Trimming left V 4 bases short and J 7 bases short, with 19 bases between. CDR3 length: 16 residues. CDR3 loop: CATSDPSSRGANEQFF. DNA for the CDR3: TGTGCCACCAGTGACCCCTCTAGCCGGGGGGCGAATGAGCAGTTCTTC.

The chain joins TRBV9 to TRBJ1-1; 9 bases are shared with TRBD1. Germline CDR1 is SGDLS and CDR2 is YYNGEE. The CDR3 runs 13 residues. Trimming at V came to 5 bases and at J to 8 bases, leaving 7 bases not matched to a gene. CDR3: CASSVGQGNEAFF. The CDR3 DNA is TGTGCCAGCAGTGTCGGACAGGGGAACGAAGCTTTCTTT. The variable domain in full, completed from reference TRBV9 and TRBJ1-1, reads DSGVTQTPKHLITATGQRVTLRCSPRSGDLSVYWYQQSLDQGLQFLIQYYNGEERAKGNILERFSAQQFPDLHSELNLSSLELGDSALYFCASSVGQGNEAFFGQGTRLTVV.

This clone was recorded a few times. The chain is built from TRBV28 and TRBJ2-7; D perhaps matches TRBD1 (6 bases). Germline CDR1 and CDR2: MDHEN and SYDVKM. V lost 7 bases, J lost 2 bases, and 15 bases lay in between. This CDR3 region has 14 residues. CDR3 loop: CASIHKDSPYEQYF. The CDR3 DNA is TGTGCCAGCATTCACAAGGACAGTCCCTACGAGCAGTACTTC.

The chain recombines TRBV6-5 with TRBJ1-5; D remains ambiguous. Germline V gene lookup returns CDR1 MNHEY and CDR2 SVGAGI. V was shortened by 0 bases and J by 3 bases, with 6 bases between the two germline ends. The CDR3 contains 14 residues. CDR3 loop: CASSYSEVNQPQHF. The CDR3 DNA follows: TGTGCCAGCAGTTACTCGGAGGTCAATCAGCCCCAGCATTTT.

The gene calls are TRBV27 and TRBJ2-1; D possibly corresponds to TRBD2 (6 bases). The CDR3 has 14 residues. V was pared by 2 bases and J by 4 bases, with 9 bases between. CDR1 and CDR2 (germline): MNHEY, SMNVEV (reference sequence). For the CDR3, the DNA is TGTGCCAGCAGTTTAGGGACTCGGTACAATGAGCAGTTCTTC. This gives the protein CASSLGTRYNEQFF.

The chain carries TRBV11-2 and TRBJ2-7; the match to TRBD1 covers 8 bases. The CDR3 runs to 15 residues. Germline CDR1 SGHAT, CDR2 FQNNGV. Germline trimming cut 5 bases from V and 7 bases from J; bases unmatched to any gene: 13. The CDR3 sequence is CASSPRTGWTWEQYF. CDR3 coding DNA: TGTGCCAGCAGCCCTCGGACAGGGTGGACCTGGGAGCAGTACTTC.

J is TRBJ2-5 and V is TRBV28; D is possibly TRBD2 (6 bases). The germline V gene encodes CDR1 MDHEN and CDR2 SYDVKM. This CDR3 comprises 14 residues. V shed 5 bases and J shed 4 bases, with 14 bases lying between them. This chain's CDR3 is CASSERMGGETQYF. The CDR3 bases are TGTGCCAGCAGTGAGCGGATGGGGGGAGAGACCCAGTACTTC.

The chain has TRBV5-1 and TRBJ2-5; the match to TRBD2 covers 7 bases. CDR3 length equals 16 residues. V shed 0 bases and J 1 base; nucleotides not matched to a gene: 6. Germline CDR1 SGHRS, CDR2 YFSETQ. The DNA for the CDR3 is TGCGCCAGCAGCTTGGGAGGCGGGAGTGGCCAAGAGACCCAGTACTTC. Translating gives CASSLGGGSGQETQYF.